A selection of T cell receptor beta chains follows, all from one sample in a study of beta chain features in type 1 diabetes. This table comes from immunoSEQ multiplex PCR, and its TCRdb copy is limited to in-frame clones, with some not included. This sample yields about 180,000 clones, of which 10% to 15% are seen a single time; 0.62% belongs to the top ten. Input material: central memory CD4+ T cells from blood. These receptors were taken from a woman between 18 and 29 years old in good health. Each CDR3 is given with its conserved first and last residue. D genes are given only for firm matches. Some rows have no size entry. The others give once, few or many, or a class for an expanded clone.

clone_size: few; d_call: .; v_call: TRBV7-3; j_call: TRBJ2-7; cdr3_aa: CASSLTDGGGRYF; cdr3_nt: TGTGCCAGCAGCTTAACGGACGGGGGTGGTCGGTACTTC
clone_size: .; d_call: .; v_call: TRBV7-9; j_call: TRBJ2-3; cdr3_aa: CASSPGHTSTDTQYF; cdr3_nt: TGTGCCAGCAGTCCGGGACACACCAGCACAGATACGCAGTATTTT
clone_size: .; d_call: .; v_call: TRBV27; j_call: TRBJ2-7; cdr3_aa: CASRKQGYSYEQYF; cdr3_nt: TGTGCCAGCAGGAAACAGGGCTACTCCTACGAGCAGTACTTC
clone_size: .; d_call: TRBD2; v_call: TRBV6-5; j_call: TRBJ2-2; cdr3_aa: CASTFGRAGTGELFF; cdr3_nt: TGTGCCAGCACCTTCGGGAGGGCGGGCACCGGGGAGCTGTTTTTT
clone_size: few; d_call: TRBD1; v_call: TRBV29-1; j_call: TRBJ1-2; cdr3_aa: CSAWDSEDPYGYTF; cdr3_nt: TGCAGCGCCTGGGACAGTGAAGATCCCTATGGCTACACCTTC
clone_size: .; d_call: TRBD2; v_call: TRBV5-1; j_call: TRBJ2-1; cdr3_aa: CASSLAASGRGYEQFF; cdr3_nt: TGCGCCAGCAGCTTGGCAGCTAGCGGGAGGGGATATGAGCAGTTCTTC
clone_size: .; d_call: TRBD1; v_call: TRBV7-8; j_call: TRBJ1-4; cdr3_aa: CASSSGNRGRNEKLFF; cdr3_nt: TGTGCCAGCAGCTCAGGAAACAGGGGGCGCAACGAAAAACTGTTTTTT
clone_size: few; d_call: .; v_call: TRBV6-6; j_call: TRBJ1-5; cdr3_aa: CASSPEREQPQHF; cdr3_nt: TGTGCCAGCAGCCCGGAGAGGGAGCAGCCCCAGCATTTT
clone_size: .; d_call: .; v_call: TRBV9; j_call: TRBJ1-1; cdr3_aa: CASRETGLRNTEAFF; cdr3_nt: TGTGCCAGCAGAGAAACGGGACTTAGGAACACTGAAGCTTTCTTT
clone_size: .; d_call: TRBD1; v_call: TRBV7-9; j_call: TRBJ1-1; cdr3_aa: CASSPWTGGKGRTEAFF; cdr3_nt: TGTGCCAGCAGCCCCTGGACAGGGGGTAAAGGAAGGACTGAAGCTTTCTTT
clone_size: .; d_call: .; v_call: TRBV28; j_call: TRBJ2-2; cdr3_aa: CASSFLMGELFF; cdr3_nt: TGTGCCAGCAGTTTCTTAATGGGGGAGCTGTTTTTT
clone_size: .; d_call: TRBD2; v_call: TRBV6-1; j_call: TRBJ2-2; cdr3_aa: CASRLGGRAPGELFF; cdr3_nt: TGTGCCAGCAGGCTGGGCGGGAGGGCCCCCGGGGAGCTGTTTTTT
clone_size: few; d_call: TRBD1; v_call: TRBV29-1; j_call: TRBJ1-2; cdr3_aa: CSVGSTLDRGAHTF; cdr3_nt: TGCAGCGTGGGGTCCACTTTGGACAGGGGGGCCCACACCTTC
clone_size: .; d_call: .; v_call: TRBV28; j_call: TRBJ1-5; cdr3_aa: CASSAGGGGNQPQHF; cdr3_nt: TGTGCCAGCAGTGCGGGGGGGGGAGGCAATCAGCCCCAGCATTTT
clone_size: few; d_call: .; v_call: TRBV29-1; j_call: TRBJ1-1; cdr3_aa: CSTMTANTEAFF; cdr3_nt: TGCAGCACCATGACAGCGAACACTGAAGCTTTCTTT
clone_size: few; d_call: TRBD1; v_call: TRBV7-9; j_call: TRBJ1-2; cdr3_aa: CASSSWTGPNGYTF; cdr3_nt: TGTGCCAGCAGCTCTTGGACAGGGCCAAATGGCTACACCTTC
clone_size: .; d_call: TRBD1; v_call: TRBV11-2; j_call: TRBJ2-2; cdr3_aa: CASRSGTVVTGELFF; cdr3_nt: TGTGCCAGCAGATCCGGGACAGTTGTAACCGGGGAGCTGTTTTTT
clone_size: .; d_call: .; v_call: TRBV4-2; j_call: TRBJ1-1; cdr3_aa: CASGPITLLTEAFF; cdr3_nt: TGTGCCAGCGGCCCTATCACTCTGCTCACTGAAGCTTTCTTT
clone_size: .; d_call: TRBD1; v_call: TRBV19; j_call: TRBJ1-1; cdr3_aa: CASSGDRGLTEAFF; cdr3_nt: TGTGCCAGTAGTGGGGACAGGGGGCTCACTGAAGCTTTCTTT
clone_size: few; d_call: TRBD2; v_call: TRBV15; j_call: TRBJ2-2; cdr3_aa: CATSGRRGGTGELFF; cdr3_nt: TGTGCCACCAGCGGACGACGGGGGGGCACCGGGGAGCTGTTTTTT
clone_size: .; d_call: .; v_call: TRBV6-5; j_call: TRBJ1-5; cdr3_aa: CASSARGRQPQHF; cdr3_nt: TGTGCCAGCAGCGCGAGAGGGCGTCAGCCCCAGCATTTT
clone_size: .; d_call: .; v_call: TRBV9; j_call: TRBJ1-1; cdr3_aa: CASSVGPSVTEAFF; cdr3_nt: TGTGCCAGCAGCGTAGGTCCCTCTGTCACTGAAGCTTTCTTT
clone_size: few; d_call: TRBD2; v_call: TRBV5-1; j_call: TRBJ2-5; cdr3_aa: CASSLAGGAAQETQYF; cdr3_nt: TGCGCCAGCAGCTTGGCGGGAGGGGCGGCCCAAGAGACCCAGTACTTC
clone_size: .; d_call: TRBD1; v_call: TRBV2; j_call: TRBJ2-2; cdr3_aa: CASTGGEDGELFF; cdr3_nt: TGTGCCAGCACAGGGGGAGAGGACGGGGAGCTGTTTTTT
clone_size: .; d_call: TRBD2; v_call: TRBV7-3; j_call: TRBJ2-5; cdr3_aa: CASSRTSGRGETQYF; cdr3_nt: TGTGCCAGCAGCCGGACTAGCGGGAGGGGAGAGACCCAGTACTTC
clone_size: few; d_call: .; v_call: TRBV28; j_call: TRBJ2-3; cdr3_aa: CASSAPPKAVMQYF; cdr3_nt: TGTGCCAGCAGTGCCCCCCCAAAGGCGGTGATGCAGTATTTT
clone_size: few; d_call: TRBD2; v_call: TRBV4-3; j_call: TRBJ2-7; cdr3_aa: CASSQGSGLAGEEQYF; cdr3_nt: TGCGCCAGCAGCCAAGGTAGCGGACTAGCGGGAGAGGAGCAGTACTTC
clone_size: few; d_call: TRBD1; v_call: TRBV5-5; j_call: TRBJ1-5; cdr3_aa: CASSLEGAYNQPQHF; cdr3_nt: TGTGCCAGCAGCTTGGAGGGGGCCTACAATCAGCCCCAGCATTTT
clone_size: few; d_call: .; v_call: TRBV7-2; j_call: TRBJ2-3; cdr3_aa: CASSFGAQRAQYF; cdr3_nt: TGTGCCAGCAGCTTCGGCGCACAGAGGGCGCAGTATTTT
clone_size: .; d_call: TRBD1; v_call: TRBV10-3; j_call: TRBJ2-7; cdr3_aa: CAITDRGYEQYF; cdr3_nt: TGTGCCATTACGGACAGGGGTTACGAGCAGTACTTC
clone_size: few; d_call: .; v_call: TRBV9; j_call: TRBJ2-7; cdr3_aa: CASSAGRASSYEQYF; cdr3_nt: TGTGCCAGCAGCGCAGGCCGCGCTTCCTCCTACGAGCAGTACTTC
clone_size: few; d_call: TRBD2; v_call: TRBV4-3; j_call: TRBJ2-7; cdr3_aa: CASSQDLLAGGSVYEQYF; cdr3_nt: TGCGCCAGCAGCCAAGATCTACTAGCGGGAGGTTCTGTATACGAGCAGTACTTC
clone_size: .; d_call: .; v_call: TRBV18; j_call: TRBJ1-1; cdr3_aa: CASSVRRENTEAFF; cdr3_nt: TGTGCCAGCTCAGTGAGGCGAGAGAACACTGAAGCTTTCTTT
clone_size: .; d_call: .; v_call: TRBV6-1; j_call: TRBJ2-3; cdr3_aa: CASILGGPDTQYF; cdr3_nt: TGTGCCAGCATCCTGGGGGGGCCAGATACGCAGTATTTT
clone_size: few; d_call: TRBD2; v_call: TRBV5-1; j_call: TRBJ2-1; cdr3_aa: CASSLATAGAYNEQFF; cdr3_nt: TGCGCCAGCAGCTTGGCCACAGCGGGAGCCTACAATGAGCAGTTCTTC
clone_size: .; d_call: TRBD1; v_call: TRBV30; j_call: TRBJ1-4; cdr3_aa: CAWTRGTGAGSEKLFF; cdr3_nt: TGTGCCTGGACCAGAGGAACAGGGGCGGGGAGTGAAAAACTGTTTTTT
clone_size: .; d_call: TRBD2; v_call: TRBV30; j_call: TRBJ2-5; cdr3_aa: CAWSHGLTSSQETQYF; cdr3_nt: TGTGCCTGGTCCCACGGACTGACTAGCTCACAAGAGACCCAGTACTTC
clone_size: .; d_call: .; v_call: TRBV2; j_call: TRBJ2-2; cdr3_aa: CASSAGQNTGELFF; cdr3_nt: TGTGCCAGCAGTGCGGGTCAGAACACCGGGGAGCTGTTTTTT
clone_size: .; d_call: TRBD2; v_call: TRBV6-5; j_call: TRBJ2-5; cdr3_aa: CASRQRLAIETQYF; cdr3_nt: TGTGCCAGCAGGCAAAGACTAGCGATAGAGACCCAGTACTTC
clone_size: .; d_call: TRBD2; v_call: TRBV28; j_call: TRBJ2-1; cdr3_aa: CASHGTSGNYEQFF; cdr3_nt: TGTGCCAGCCACGGGACTAGCGGGAACTATGAGCAGTTCTTC
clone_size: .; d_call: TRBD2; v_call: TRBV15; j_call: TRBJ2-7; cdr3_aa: CATSGGTSGSRAF; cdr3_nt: TGTGCCACCAGCGGGGGGACTAGCGGGAGCAGGGCATTC